These T cell receptor beta chains were read from a single sample in a study of T cell responses to AZD1222 COVID-19 vaccine. Assay used: immunoSEQ multiplex PCR; TCRdb lists only in-frame clones, some missing. This table holds 120,000 or so clones, around 92% found once. Sequencing was performed on peripheral blood, taken on day 0 of AZD1222 vaccination. The receptors derive from an adult in good health. The CDR3 runs from the conserved cysteine through the conserved F or W. Each record gives: D gene, V gene, CDR3 protein. The D gene is left open where the match is weak.

. TRBV5-1 CASNRGNTGELFF
TRBD1 TRBV3-1/TRBV3-2 CASSQRPGQGSEKLFF
. TRBV28 CASSPGVRWTQYF
. TRBV28 CASTPTKILNEQFF
. TRBV19 CASSTSRGRSYGYTF
TRBD2 TRBV2 CASSAGGETQYF
TRBD1 TRBV24-1 CATSDFGTGSYNEQFF
. TRBV9 CASSPTPSYNEQFF
. TRBV3-1/TRBV3-2 CASSQTDYGYTF
. TRBV29-1 CSVLGSYSGNTIYF
. TRBV28 CASSFQGYEQYF